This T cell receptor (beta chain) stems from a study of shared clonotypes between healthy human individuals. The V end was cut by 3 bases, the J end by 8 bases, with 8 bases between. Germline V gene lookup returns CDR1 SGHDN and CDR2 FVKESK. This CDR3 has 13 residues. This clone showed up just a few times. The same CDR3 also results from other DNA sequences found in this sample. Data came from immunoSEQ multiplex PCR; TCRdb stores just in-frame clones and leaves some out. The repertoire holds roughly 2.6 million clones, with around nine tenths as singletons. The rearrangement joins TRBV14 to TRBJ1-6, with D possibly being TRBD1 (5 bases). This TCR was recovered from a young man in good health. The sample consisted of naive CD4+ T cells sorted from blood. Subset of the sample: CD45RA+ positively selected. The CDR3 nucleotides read TGTGCCAGCAGCCAGCAGGGATATTCACCCCTCCACTTT. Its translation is CASSQQGYSPLHF.